The 14 T cell receptor beta chains below come from one sample, sequenced in a study of blood T cell repertoires in COVID-19. TCRdb's table, derived via immunoSEQ multiplex PCR, lists solely in-frame clones and lacks some. This sample has about 200,000 clones, with approximately 82% found just once. Material: peripheral blood. The receptors were sampled from a human donor in a cohort sampled during active COVID-19.

This clone was detected only a few times. This chain links TRBV6-4 with TRBJ1-6; 9 bases align to TRBD1. This CDR3 is 17 amino acids long. Germline CDR1 reads MRHNA; CDR2 reads SNTAGT. Trimming took 0 bases from V and 5 from J; bases not matched to a gene: 5. The CDR3 nucleotides are TGTGCCAGCAGTGACTCACGACAGGGGGGCAATAATTCACCCCTCCACTTT. It yields the protein CASSDSRQGGNNSPLHF.

The genes are TRBV18 and TRBJ2-7; 7 nucleotides align to TRBD1. V was clipped by 4 bases and J by 0 bases; unmatched bases: 3. The length of the CDR3 is 14 residues. Germline CDR1 KGHSH, CDR2 LQKENI. CDR3 nucleotides: TGTGCCAGCTCACGGGACAGTGACTCCTACGAGCAGTACTTC. Residues: CASSRDSDSYEQYF.

This chain joins TRBV5-1 and TRBJ2-5, with D maybe TRBD2 (6 bases). V was trimmed by 0 bases and J by 2 bases, leaving 11 bases between them. Per the germline V gene, CDR1 is SGHRS and CDR2 is YFSETQ. The CDR3 extends over 15 amino acids. The CDR3 sequence: CASSLGAGFQETQYF. CDR3 DNA sequence: TGCGCCAGCAGCTTGGGGGCGGGATTTCAAGAGACCCAGTACTTC. Full variable domain (remainder filled in from reference TRBV5-1 and TRBJ2-5): KAGVTQTPRYLIKTRGQQVTLSCSPISGHRSVSWYQQTPGQGLQFLFEYFSETQRNKGNFPGRFSGRQFSNSRSEMNVSTLELGDSALYLCASSLGAGFQETQYFGPGTRLLVL.

J is TRBJ1-4 and V is TRBV5-1; maybe TRBD1 (5 bases). V gave up 0 bases and J gave up 5 bases, with 11 bases separating them. The length of the CDR3 is 15 residues. CDR1 SGHRS and CDR2 YFSETQ come from the germline V gene. The CDR3 bases are TGCGCCAGCAGCTTGGATGGCAGGGTGAATGAAAAACTGTTTTTT. Protein sequence: CASSLDGRVNEKLFF.

This clone was counted a few times. Written as DNA, the CDR3 is TGCGCCAGCAGCTTGCAACTAGCGGGAGTCGGAACCGGGGAGCTGTTTTTT. Protein: CASSLQLAGVGTGELFF. The chain couples TRBV5-1 to TRBJ2-2; the match to TRBD2 covers 11 bases. The CDR3 contains 17 residues. The V segment lost 1 base and the J segment 5 bases; nucleotides outside the gene matches: 7. Per germline, CDR1 SGHRS and CDR2 YFSETQ.

The chain has TRBV6-6 and TRBJ2-1; 7 bases fit TRBD2. V dropped 5 bases and J dropped 1; count of bases not matched to a gene: 14. The germline V gene has CDR1 MNHNY and CDR2 SVGAGI (reference sequence). This CDR3 has 18 amino acids. The CDR3 region has the DNA TGTGCCAGCAGTCCAATGACTAGCCGGAGGTTGTCCTACAATGAGCAGTTCTTC. It specifies CASSPMTSRRLSYNEQFF.

The V gene is TRBV7-9, the J gene TRBJ2-1; TRBD1 matches 7 bases. CDR3 length: 14 residues. Germline V gene data show CDR1 as SEHNR and CDR2 as FQNEAQ (reference sequence). Trimming removed 5 bases from V and 5 bases from J; junction bases left unmatched: 6. The CDR3 sequence: CASSRTGMDNEQFF. CDR3 DNA sequence: TGTGCCAGCAGCCGGACAGGTATGGACAATGAGCAGTTCTTC.

J is TRBJ1-5 and V is TRBV7-2; D possibly corresponds to TRBD1 (6 bases). The CDR3 is made up of 15 amino acids. V lost 0 bases and J 7 bases, leaving 13 bases between the germline ends. Germline V CDR1 and CDR2: SGHTA, FQGNSA. In DNA form, the CDR3 reads TGTGCCAGCAGCTTAGCGTCACAGGGTTTACAGCCCCAGCATTTT. It yields the protein CASSLASQGLQPQHF.

The chain joins TRBV24-1 to TRBJ2-7; 9 bases align to TRBD2. The V gene end was trimmed by 4 bases and the J gene end by 1 base; junction bases not matched to a gene: 7. From germline, CDR1 is KGHDR and CDR2 SFDVKD. The CDR3 is 16 residues long. The DNA of the CDR3 is TGTGCCACCAGTGACCCCACGACTAGCGGATCCTACGAGCAGTACTTC. It specifies CATSDPTTSGSYEQYF.

J is TRBJ1-1 and V is TRBV28; D is undetermined. The germline CDR1 and CDR2 sequences are MDHEN and SYDVKM. V lost 4 bases to trimming and J lost 1 base, with 16 bases between them. CDR3 length equals 16 residues. The CDR3 coding sequence is TGTGCCAGCAGTTCCACCCTTGGGTACAGGAACACTGAAGCTTTCTTT. Protein product: CASSSTLGYRNTEAFF.

The rearrangement joins TRBV5-1 to TRBJ2-3, with 8 bases fitting TRBD2. Trimming removed 2 bases from V and 2 bases from J; junction bases left unmatched: 4. There are 15 residues in the CDR3. Germline V gene lookup returns CDR1 SGHRS and CDR2 YFSETQ. Here the CDR3 reads CASSFSGLVTDTQYF. CDR3 DNA: TGCGCCAGCAGCTTCTCGGGACTAGTCACAGATACGCAGTATTTT.

CDR3 sequence: CASSPITGVSYEQFF. The CDR3 DNA is TGTGCCAGCTCACCAATTACAGGGGTAAGCTATGAGCAGTTCTTC. The gene calls are TRBV18 and TRBJ2-1; 7 bases are a match to TRBD1. In germline, CDR1 is KGHSH, CDR2 LQKENI. The V and J ends lost 2 bases and 8 bases, in that order; junction bases with no gene match: 9. The CDR3 covers 15 residues.

The count of this clone is one. This chain uses TRBV28 with TRBJ2-4; 9 bases match TRBD2. The ends lost 5 bases at V and 12 bases at J; junction bases unmatched: 8. Looked up from germline, CDR1 is MDHEN and CDR2 is SYDVKM. The length of the CDR3 is 13 residues. CDR3 in amino acids: CASSAPSGKTQYF. The CDR3 DNA sequence: TGTGCCAGCAGTGCCCCTAGCGGGAAGACTCAGTACTTC.

The V call is TRBV11-2, the J call TRBJ2-7; 7 positions match TRBD1. Germline V gene data show CDR1 as SGHAT and CDR2 as FQNNGV. CDR3 length: 15 amino acids. J gave up 2 bases and V 7 bases, and 11 bases lay outside the gene matches. As DNA, the CDR3 is TGTGCCAGCACCTCCGACAGGGTGTATCCCTACGAGCAGTACTTC. Protein product: CASTSDRVYPYEQYF.